The 9 T cell receptor beta chains presented below share a single source sample, sequenced in a study of shared clonotypes between healthy human individuals. Here immunoSEQ multiplex PCR was the method, and the copy in TCRdb shows in-frame clones only, minus some. The data show roughly 1,500,000 clones, just under 99% seen once. The sample taken for sequencing was naive CD4+ T cells sorted from blood. The subset denotes: CD45RA+ positively selected. Receptors were obtained from a man aged 30-40 years in good health.

The genes are TRBV4-2 and TRBJ2-7; D may be TRBD1 or TRBD2 (5 bases each). Per germline, CDR1 LGHNA and CDR2 YNFKEQ. Deletions cut 0 bases from V and 6 bases from J, with 12 bases between. CDR3 length: 14 amino acids. The CDR3 DNA reads TGTGCCAGCAGCCAAGACTCTCCGGGGCGCGAGCAGTACTTC. Protein product: CASSQDSPGREQYF.

This clone was picked up one time. This chain uses TRBV7-3 with TRBJ2-7, with TRBD2 matching 7 bases. The ends lost 5 bases at V and 3 bases at J; junction bases unmatched: 13. Germline CDR1 is SGHTA and CDR2 is FQGTGA. This CDR3 is 16 amino acids long. The CDR3 here is CASSPVSTSSLYEQYF. The CDR3 DNA follows: TGTGCCAGCAGCCCAGTCTCGACTAGCTCCCTCTACGAGCAGTACTTC.

The gene calls are TRBV28 and TRBJ2-7; 9 bases are a match to TRBD1. CDR1 is MDHEN and CDR2 is SYDVKM in the germline V gene. This CDR3 contains 16 residues. The J segment lost 2 bases and the V segment lost 3 bases, leaving 8 bases of the junction unmatched. This CDR3 reads CASSFFTGTGTYEQYF. CDR3 bases: TGTGCCAGCAGTTTCTTTACCGGGACAGGGACCTACGAGCAGTACTTC.

The table lists this clone with a count of one. This chain uses TRBV4-1 with TRBJ2-2, with D perhaps given as TRBD1 or TRBD2 (5 bases each). Trimming removed 3 bases at V and 4 bases at J, with 21 bases between. The V gene's germline CDR1 is MGHRA and CDR2 YSYEKL. This CDR3 is 18 amino acids long. CDR3 coding DNA: TGCGCCAGCAGCCACAGGGATTCTAGGTTGGCGGGCACCGGGGAGCTGTTTTTT. This sequence encodes CASSHRDSRLAGTGELFF.

The chain has TRBV7-6 and TRBJ2-2; either TRBD1 or TRBD2 may supply D (5 bases each). Germline V CDR1 and CDR2: SGHVS, FNYEAQ. The V and J ends lost 2 bases and 2 bases respectively, with 12 bases between them. CDR3 length: 16 amino acids. The CDR3 reads CASSLTPGPNTGELFF. The CDR3 bases are TGTGCCAGCAGCTTAACCCCGGGGCCTAACACCGGGGAGCTGTTTTTT.

The genes are TRBV4-1 and TRBJ1-1; D call uncertain. Germline CDR1 reads MGHRA; CDR2 reads YSYEKL. CDR3 length equals 15 residues. The V gene lost 0 bases and the J gene lost 2 bases, with 10 bases spanning the gap. The CDR3, as DNA: TGCGCCAGCAGCCAAGACGGCAGAACAAACACTGAAGCTTTCTTT. This codes for CASSQDGRTNTEAFF.

V is TRBV6-6 and J is TRBJ1-5, with a possible D match to TRBD1 (6 bases). Trimming pared 5 bases from V and 7 bases from J, leaving 12 bases between. The CDR3 has 13 residues. Germline V gene lookup returns CDR1 MNHNY and CDR2 SVGAGI (reference sequence). The DNA of the CDR3 is TGTGCCAGCAGTCCGAGGACAGTCCAGCCCCAGCATTTT. The encoded protein is CASSPRTVQPQHF.

As for this clone: Other DNA variants within this sample encode the same CDR3. V is TRBV5-1 and J is TRBJ2-3; D might be TRBD1 (6 bases). The CDR3 runs to 16 residues. Germline-derived CDR1 and CDR2 are SGHRS and YFSETQ. The V and J ends lost 0 bases and 0 bases respectively, with 11 bases between them. CDR3 sequence reads: CASSLAGARSTDTQYF. The DNA for the CDR3 is TGCGCCAGCAGCTTGGCAGGGGCTCGCAGCACAGATACGCAGTATTTT. Together with reference TRBV5-1 and TRBJ2-3, the CDR3 gives the full variable domain: KAGVTQTPRYLIKTRGQQVTLSCSPISGHRSVSWYQQTPGQGLQFLFEYFSETQRNKGNFPGRFSGRQFSNSRSEMNVSTLELGDSALYLCASSLAGARSTDTQYFGPGTRLTVL.

The CDR3 DNA reads as TGTGCCAGCAGTCCCCTAAAGGGGAGGTCCTACAATGAGCAGTTCTTC. The encoded protein is CASSPLKGRSYNEQFF. This chain uses TRBV27 with TRBJ2-1, with D possibly TRBD2 on 6 matching bases. V was clipped by 5 bases and J by 1 base, with 15 bases between them. In germline, CDR1 is MNHEY, CDR2 SMNVEV (reference sequence). The CDR3 consists of 16 residues.